A single sample gave rise to the 32 T cell receptor beta chains below, sequenced in a study of human T cells and chemical hapten exposure. Described time point: pre-sensitization, week 0. The treatment was: therapeutic diphenylcyclopropenone sensitization with weekly scalp DPC. Using its own MiXCR run on the RACE reads, TCRdb lists one record per CDR3 protein. The sample lists 250,000 or so distinct CDR3 sequences; approximately 7.5% were seen once. Here the sequenced sample was whole blood, taken in connection with sensitization to the hapten diphenylcyclopropenone (DPC). The receptors were gathered from a man between 18 and 35 years old with alopecia areata. Some clones in this sample may be carry-over from other donors' samples.

This clonotype appeared a few times. This chain connects TRBV28 to TRBJ1-5, with no clear D. Germline V lookup: CDR1 MDHEN, CDR2 SYDVKM. Deletions cut 4 bases from V and 3 bases from J, with 7 bases between. The CDR3 consists of 13 residues. For the CDR3, the DNA is TGTGCCAGCAGTTACCCCCCCAATCAGCCCCAGCATTTT. Its protein product is CASSYPPNQPQHF.

The table lists this clonotype with a few counts. The rearrangement joins TRBV5-8 to TRBJ2-1; the D gene is possibly TRBD2 (6 bases). Trimming cost V 4 bases and J 7 bases, with 18 bases left between them. The germline V gene encodes CDR1 SGHTS and CDR2 YDEGEE. The CDR3 runs 15 residues. The CDR3, as DNA: TGTGCCAGCAGCCGTGCTCTTGGCGGGGATAATGAGCAGTTCTTC. It yields the protein CASSRALGGDNEQFF.

The genes are TRBV9 and TRBJ2-1, with 7 bases lining up with TRBD2. The ends lost 3 bases at V and 15 bases at J; junction bases unmatched: 12. The CDR3 has 13 residues. Germline loops: CDR1 SGDLS, CDR2 YYNGEE. CDR3 protein: CASSAEHGTNPFF. In nucleotides, the CDR3 is TGTGCCAGCAGCGCCGAACACGGGACTAACCCGTTCTTC. The full variable domain, in which reference TRBV9 and TRBJ2-1 provide the parts outside the CDR3, is DSGVTQTPKHLITATGQRVTLRCSPRSGDLSVYWYQQSLDQGLQFLIQYYNGEERAKGNILERFSAQQFPDLHSELNLSSLELGDSALYFCASSAEHGTNPFFGPGTRLTVL.

This clonotype was seen a few times. The chain carries TRBV15 and TRBJ2-1; D remains ambiguous. Germline CDR1 and CDR2: LNHNV and YYDKDF (reference sequence). CDR3 length: 13 residues. Deletions cut 0 bases from V and 15 bases from J, with 15 bases between. The CDR3 here is CATSRDFISSGFF. CDR3 in DNA: TGTGCCACCAGCAGAGATTTTATCAGTTCTGGGTTCTTC.

The V and J genes are TRBV29-1 and TRBJ1-4, with D possibly TRBD1 on 6 matching bases. The CDR3 totals 14 residues. Germline CDR1 reads SQVTM; CDR2 reads ANQGSEA. V was shortened by 4 bases and J by 4 bases, with 13 bases between the two germline ends. The CDR3 coding sequence is TGCAGCGTTGTTCGGGGGGCCGGTAATGAAAAACTGTTTTTT. Translated: CSVVRGAGNEKLFF. Full variable domain (missing parts from reference TRBV29-1 and TRBJ1-4): SAVISQKPSRDICQRGTSLTIQCQVDSQVTMMFWYRQQPGQSLTLIATANQGSEATYESGFVIDKFPISRPNLTFSTLTVSNMSPEDSSIYLCSVVRGAGNEKLFFGSGTQLSVL.

In DNA form, the CDR3 reads TGTGCCAGCAGTGAACGCCCAGGGGGCTACGAGCAGTACGTC. Residues: CASSERPGGYEQYV. The chain links TRBV6-1 to TRBJ2-7; 7 positions agree with TRBD1. The germline gives CDR1 MNHNS, CDR2 SASEGT. CDR3 length: 14 amino acids. The junction had 4 bases not matched to a gene; V was cut back by 2 bases and J by 3 bases.

This clonotype was counted ten times or more. The rearrangement links TRBV25-1 to TRBJ1-5, with D possibly matching TRBD1 (5 bases). Deletions cut 1 base from V and 4 bases from J, with 14 bases between. From germline, CDR1 is MGHDK and CDR2 SYGVNS. The CDR3 length is 16 residues. The CDR3 DNA sequence: TGTGCCAGCAGTGAATCCCGAGGGGTCAATAATCAGCCCCAGCATTTT. This translates into CASSESRGVNNQPQHF.

In its sample, this clonotype was seen a few times. The chain has TRBV28 and TRBJ1-6, with D unclear. Per the germline V gene, CDR1 is MDHEN and CDR2 is SYDVKM. CDR3 length: 16 amino acids. Trimming took 2 bases from V and 3 from J, leaving 11 bases between them. CDR3 DNA: TGTGCCAGCAGTTTACGTTCCCTTAACTATAATTCACCCCTCCACTTT. Translating gives CASSLRSLNYNSPLHF. Looking up the rest from reference TRBV28 and TRBJ1-6 gives the full variable domain: DVKVTQSSRYLVKRTGEKVFLECVQDMDHENMFWYRQDPGLGLRLIYFSYDVKMKEKGDIPEGYSVSREKKERFSLILESASTNQTSMYLCASSLRSLNYNSPLHFGNGTRLTVT.

Ten or more counts support this clonotype. The V and J genes are TRBV20-1 and TRBJ1-6; a possible D gene is TRBD1 (6 bases). Germline V gives CDR1 DFQATT, CDR2 SNEGSKA (reference sequence). Between the trimmed V and J ends, which lost 2 bases and 0 bases, there was a span of 11 bases. This CDR3 region has 16 residues. DNA for the CDR3: TGCAGTGCTAGATTACAGGGTAGCTCCTATAATTCACCCCTCCACTTT. This translates into CSARLQGSSYNSPLHF.

This clonotype was counted only a few times. The chain employs TRBV11-1 and TRBJ2-7; D gene ambiguous. V shed 0 bases and J shed 3 bases, with 3 bases lying between them. The CDR3 is 12 amino acids. Germline V CDR1 and CDR2: SGHAT, FQDESV (reference sequence). The CDR3 spells CASSLADYEQYF. The CDR3 DNA sequence: TGTGCCAGCAGCTTAGCGGACTACGAGCAGTACTTC.

The CDR3 sequence is CASSYSQGRPSGNTIYF. In nucleotides, the CDR3 is TGTGCCAGCAGTTACTCTCAGGGGAGACCTTCTGGAAACACCATATATTTT. This chain links TRBV6-6 with TRBJ1-3; weak D call: TRBD1 (6 bases). Trimming shortened V by 0 bases and J by 1 base, and 13 bases separated the two germline ends. This CDR3 spans 17 amino acids. CDR1 is MNHNY and CDR2 is SVGAGI in the germline V gene (reference sequence).

This clonotype was observed a handful of times. The gene calls are TRBV29-1 and TRBJ2-6; D is uncertain. The germline V gene has CDR1 SQVTM and CDR2 ANQGSEA. This CDR3 contains 13 residues. V was shortened by 5 bases and J by 0 bases, with 5 bases between the two germline ends. CDR3 sequence: CSVQSSGANVLTF. The CDR3 DNA is TGCAGCGTTCAGAGCTCTGGGGCCAACGTCCTGACTTTC.

This clonotype was counted between two and nine times. The chain recombines TRBV3-1 with TRBJ2-5; D unclear. The CDR3 extends over 14 amino acids. The germline V and J ends were trimmed by 0 bases and 4 bases, with 9 bases remaining between them. Germline-derived CDR1 and CDR2 are LGHDT and YNNKEL (reference sequence). The DNA for the CDR3 is TGTGCCAGCAGCCAAGACACGGGTAGAGAGACCCAGTACTTC. Residues: CASSQDTGRETQYF.

The V call is TRBV12-3 or TRBV12-4, the J call TRBJ1-1, with D possibly matching TRBD1 (5 bases). There are 13 residues in the CDR3. V lost 6 bases and J 0 bases, leaving 8 bases between the germline ends. The CDR3 nucleotides read TGTGCCAGCAGACAGGAATTGAACACTGAAGCTTTCTTT. Translated, it gives CASRQELNTEAFF.

This clonotype was seen at least ten times. J is TRBJ1-2 and V is TRBV28; 7 nucleotides align to TRBD1. J gave up 7 bases and V 8 bases, and 13 bases lay outside the gene matches. Germline lookup yields CDR1 MDHEN and CDR2 SYDVKM. This CDR3 comprises 14 residues. The CDR3 reads CASQPGTALIGYTF. The CDR3 DNA is TGTGCCAGCCAGCCCGGGACAGCGCTTATTGGCTACACCTTC.

V and J are TRBV7-3 and TRBJ1-5; possibly TRBD1 for D (5 bases). This CDR3 spans 15 amino acids. Germline assignment: CDR1 SGHTA and CDR2 FQGTGA. V dropped 5 bases and J dropped 4 bases, with 15 bases sitting between them. CDR3: CASSRFLGPNQPQHF. CDR3 bases: TGTGCCAGCAGCCGTTTTCTGGGGCCGAATCAGCCCCAGCATTTT. Drawing the rest from reference TRBV7-3 and TRBJ1-5, the complete variable domain is GAGVSQTPSNKVTEKGKYVELRCDPISGHTALYWYRQSLGQGPEFLIYFQGTGAADDSGLPNDRFFAVRPEGSVSTLKIQRTERGDSAVYLCASSRFLGPNQPQHFGDGTRLSIL.

The V gene is TRBV7-6, the J gene TRBJ2-3; 9 bases are shared with TRBD1. CDR1 and CDR2 from the germline V gene are SGHVS and FNYEAQ. This CDR3 has 16 residues. With 0 bases clipped from V and 4 bases from J, the junction kept 5 bases outside the gene matches. CDR3 loop: CASSLAGDRAADTQYF. CDR3 DNA: TGTGCCAGCAGCTTAGCGGGGGACAGGGCAGCAGATACGCAGTATTTT.

This clonotype was counted ten times or more. The chain is built from TRBV6-1 and TRBJ1-3; D remains unclear. Per the germline V gene, CDR1 is MNHNS and CDR2 is SASEGT. There are 18 residues in the CDR3. Deletions cut 2 bases from V and 0 bases from J, with 17 bases between. CDR3 in amino acids: CASSEPVRQTLSGNTIYF. DNA for the CDR3: TGTGCCAGCAGTGAACCTGTCAGACAAACTCTCTCTGGAAACACCATATATTTT.

This clonotype was seen a few times. The rearrangement uses TRBV11-1 and TRBJ1-6; D is unclear. The length of the CDR3 is 15 residues. The V end was cut by 5 bases, the J end by 0 bases, with 8 bases between. Germline values: CDR1 SGHAT, CDR2 FQDESV (reference sequence). For the CDR3, the DNA is TGTGCCAGCAGCCCCAGCGCCTCCTATAATTCACCCCTCCACTTT. It specifies CASSPSASYNSPLHF.

The chain is built from TRBV12-3 or TRBV12-4 and TRBJ1-6; perhaps TRBD1 as D (5 bases). Between the trimmed V and J ends, which lost 2 bases and 4 bases, there was a span of 12 bases. The CDR3 length is 16 residues. CDR3 in DNA: TGTGCCAGCAGTTTACAGGGAGCGCCTTATAATTCACCCCTCCACTTT. It is translated as CASSLQGAPYNSPLHF.

The chain combines TRBV11-2 with TRBJ1-6; D is undetermined. There are 15 residues in the CDR3. The V gene's germline CDR1 is SGHAT and CDR2 FQNNGV. The V gene lost 2 bases and the J gene lost 6 bases, with 11 bases spanning the gap. The CDR3: CASSLTGSVNSPLHF. The CDR3 region has the DNA TGTGCCAGCAGCTTAACTGGGTCAGTTAATTCACCCCTCCACTTT.

The chain is built from TRBV29-1 and TRBJ2-5; TRBD1 matches 8 bases. Looked up from germline, CDR1 is SQVTM and CDR2 is ANQGSEA. V shed 6 bases, J shed 0 bases, and the junction held 9 bases outside the gene matches. The CDR3 covers 15 residues. The CDR3 bases are TGCAGCGTGAACTCAGGGGGCGAGTACCAAGAGACCCAGTACTTC. Protein: CSVNSGGEYQETQYF.

This clonotype has just a few counts. The chain links TRBV7-9 to TRBJ1-1; D gene uncertain. From germline, CDR1 is SEHNR and CDR2 FQNEAQ (reference sequence). This CDR3 region has 18 residues. V lost 3 bases, J lost 1 base, and 21 bases lay in between. CDR3 in DNA: TGTGCCAGCAGCTTTGGGCCCGCGCGGGGTGGCCCGAACACTGAAGCTTTCTTT. As protein: CASSFGPARGGPNTEAFF. Using reference TRBV7-9 and TRBJ1-1 for the parts outside the CDR3, the full variable domain is DTGVSQNPRHKITKRGQNVTFRCDPISEHNRLYWYRQTLGQGPEFLTYFQNEAQLEKSRLLSDRFSAERPKGSFSTLEIQRTEQGDSAMYLCASSFGPARGGPNTEAFFGQGTRLTVV.

This clonotype has a count of ten or more. CDR3 amino acids: CASSLDGGQETQYF. DNA for the CDR3: TGCGCCAGCAGCTTGGATGGCGGCCAAGAGACCCAGTACTTC. This chain connects TRBV5-1 to TRBJ2-5; no clear D gene. V lost 0 bases and J 1 base, leaving 7 bases between the germline ends. Germline-derived CDR1 and CDR2 are SGHRS and YFSETQ. This CDR3 contains 14 residues. The variable domain in full, completed from reference TRBV5-1 and TRBJ2-5, reads KAGVTQTPRYLIKTRGQQVTLSCSPISGHRSVSWYQQTPGQGLQFLFEYFSETQRNKGNFPGRFSGRQFSNSRSEMNVSTLELGDSALYLCASSLDGGQETQYFGPGTRLLVL.

At least ten counts were recorded for this clonotype. CDR3 nucleotides: TGTGCCAGCGGAAAACTAAGGCGGGCTAGCGGGGGGTTCAATGAGCAGTTCTTC. Protein product: CASGKLRRASGGFNEQFF. J is TRBJ2-1 and V is TRBV7-8; 11 positions agree with TRBD2. CDR1 is SGHVS and CDR2 is FQNEAQ in the germline V gene. The CDR3 extends over 18 amino acids. The junction had 18 bases not matched to a gene; V was cut back by 8 bases and J by 6 bases.

This clonotype came up a few times. The CDR3 region has the DNA TGTGCCAGCAGCCGACAAAACAGGGGGCCCAACCTGAGGACCCAAGAGACCCAGTACTTC. Translation: CASSRQNRGPNLRTQETQYF. The chain combines TRBV11-2 with TRBJ2-5, with 9 bases aligning to TRBD1. CDR1 SGHAT and CDR2 FQNNGV come from the germline V gene. V was pared by 5 bases and J by 1 base, with 20 bases of the junction left unmatched. The CDR3 contains 20 residues.

This chain's CDR3 is CAISESVGVAGTEAFF. For the CDR3, the DNA is TGTGCCATCAGTGAGTCGGTGGGGGTCGCGGGAACTGAAGCTTTCTTT. The chain joins TRBV10-3 to TRBJ1-1; TRBD1 might be the D (5 bases). Looked up from germline, CDR1 is ENHRY and CDR2 is SYGVKD. CDR3 length: 16 amino acids. The ends were cut back, 0 bases at V and 5 bases at J, with 16 bases in the middle.

The J gene is TRBJ2-7, the V gene TRBV5-1; D remains ambiguous. CDR1 SGHRS and CDR2 YFSETQ come from the germline V gene. V lost 4 bases, J lost 2 bases, and 16 bases lay in between. The CDR3 length is 15 residues. CDR3 in amino acids: CASSPQTISTYEQYF. In DNA form, the CDR3 reads TGCGCCAGCAGCCCCCAAACGATTTCTACCTACGAGCAGTACTTC.

This clonotype was found many times. The genes are TRBV24-1 and TRBJ2-3; 9 bases line up with TRBD1. The CDR3 runs to 16 residues. V shed 5 bases and J 2 bases; nucleotides not matched to a gene: 7. Germline V lookup: CDR1 KGHDR, CDR2 SFDVKD. The CDR3 DNA is TGTGCCACCAGTGTAGGTCGGGACAGGGCCACAGATACGCAGTATTTT. Protein sequence: CATSVGRDRATDTQYF.

The V and J genes are TRBV28 and TRBJ2-3; D is unresolved. Germline CDR1 is MDHEN and CDR2 is SYDVKM. V lost 3 bases and J 0 bases, leaving 7 bases between the germline ends. CDR3 size: 14 residues. The CDR3 DNA reads TGTGCCAGCAGTTTTTTCCCTAGCACAGATACGCAGTATTTT. It translates to CASSFFPSTDTQYF.

This clonotype has just a few counts. The CDR3 is CSARGLLDTEAFF. Written as DNA, the CDR3 is TGCAGTGCTAGAGGCCTGTTAGACACTGAAGCTTTCTTT. The genes are TRBV20-1 and TRBJ1-1; no clear D. Between the trimmed V and J ends, which lost 1 base and 3 bases, there was a span of 9 bases. Germline lookup yields CDR1 DFQATT and CDR2 SNEGSKA (reference sequence). The CDR3 length is 13 residues.

The rearrangement joins TRBV4-1 to TRBJ2-7; D is unresolved. The germline V gene encodes CDR1 MGHRA and CDR2 YSYEKL. With 4 bases removed from V and 0 bases from J, the gap between germline ends came to 10 bases. The CDR3 spans 14 residues. CDR3 nucleotide sequence: TGCGCCAGCAGCCCCCAGGTGAGCTCCTACGAGCAGTACTTC. This gives the protein CASSPQVSSYEQYF.